The rows below give T cell receptor beta chains drawn from one sample of a study of response to subunit inactivated influenza vaccine. Using its own MiXCR run on the RT-PCR reads, TCRdb lists one record per CDR3 protein. The table lists roughly 700,000 distinct CDR3 sequences, 14% of them singletons. This sample comprised PBMCs from blood, obtained roughly 15 days before vaccination. The receptor source for this set is a man aged 50 to 59 who received an inactivated influenza vaccine. Both conserved end residues are part of each CDR3. A D gene is named only where the DNA matches it firmly. The size field is filled for only some rows; it gives once, few, many or a size class.

D gene | clone size | J gene | CDR3 length | V gene | CDR3 DNA | CDR3 protein
. | . | TRBJ1-4 | 14 | TRBV12-3/TRBV12-4 | TGTGCCAGCAGCCCTCGACGGACTAATGAAAAACTGTTTTTT | CASSPRRTNEKLFF
TRBD1 | few | TRBJ2-7 | 16 | TRBV7-6 | TGTGCCAGCAGCTTAGCCCTAGACAGGGTGAGTCACGAGCAGTACTTC | CASSLALDRVSHEQYF
. | . | TRBJ2-2 | 15 | TRBV30 | TGTGCCTGGACCCAAGGGGGTTCGTACACCGGGGAGCTGTTTTTT | CAWTQGGSYTGELFF
. | few | TRBJ2-3 | 13 | TRBV6-1 | TGTGCCAGCAGTGAAATCGGCACAGATACGCAGTATTTT | CASSEIGTDTQYF
TRBD2 | few | TRBJ2-5 | 14 | TRBV10-3 | TGTGCCATCAGTGAGCGGGGGGGTTATGAGACCCAGTACTTC | CAISERGGYETQYF
. | many | TRBJ1-2 | 13 | TRBV12-3/TRBV12-4 | TGTGCCAGCAGTTTCGAGGGATTCTATGGCTACACCTTC | CASSFEGFYGYTF
TRBD1 | few | TRBJ2-1 | 17 | TRBV7-3 | TGTGCCAGCAGCTTATCTCCGGGACAGACCCACCAGAATGAGCAGTTCTTC | CASSLSPGQTHQNEQFF
. | few | TRBJ2-7 | 13 | TRBV13 | TGTGCCAGCAGCCCGGGGGGCGCAAACGAGCAGTACTTC | CASSPGGANEQYF
. | many | TRBJ1-5 | 13 | TRBV28 | TGTGCCAGCAGTTTATTTGGTAGACAGCCCCAGCATTTT | CASSLFGRQPQHF
TRBD2 | few | TRBJ2-3 | 19 | TRBV9 | TGTGCCAGCAGCCCGACGACTAGCGGGGGGCGCCGCTACACAGATACGCAGTATTTT | CASSPTTSGGRRYTDTQYF
TRBD1 | . | TRBJ1-6 | 14 | TRBV20-1 | TGCAGGAAGGACAGGTCAAATAATAATTCACCCCTCCACTTT | CRKDRSNNNSPLHF
. | few | TRBJ2-3 | 18 | TRBV6-2/TRBV6-3 | TGTGCCAGCAGTTACGGTCTAGCGTTGATGCTCAGCACAGATACGCAGTATTTT | CASSYGLALMLSTDTQYF
TRBD1 | few | TRBJ2-2 | 14 | TRBV20-1 | TGCAGTGCCACAGGGGATTTGAACACCGGGGAGCTGTTTTTT | CSATGDLNTGELFF
TRBD2 | few | TRBJ2-1 | 16 | TRBV15 | TGTGCCACCAGCAGAGATCTAAGCGGGGGCTACAATGAGCAGTTCTTC | CATSRDLSGGYNEQFF
. | few | TRBJ1-1 | 14 | TRBV21-1 | TGTGCCAGCAGCAGGGGGGGCTGGGACACTGAAGCTTTCTTT | CASSRGGWDTEAFF
TRBD1 | few | TRBJ2-1 | 21 | TRBV5-6 | TGTGCCAGCAGCTTGGTATTTGGGACAGGGGGCCTAGCGGGAGATCAAGATGAGCAGTTCTTC | CASSLVFGTGGLAGDQDEQFF
TRBD2 | few | TRBJ2-5 | 16 | TRBV9 | TGTGCCAGCAGCCCATTTAGCGGGGGGGCAAGGGAGACCCAGTACTTC | CASSPFSGGARETQYF